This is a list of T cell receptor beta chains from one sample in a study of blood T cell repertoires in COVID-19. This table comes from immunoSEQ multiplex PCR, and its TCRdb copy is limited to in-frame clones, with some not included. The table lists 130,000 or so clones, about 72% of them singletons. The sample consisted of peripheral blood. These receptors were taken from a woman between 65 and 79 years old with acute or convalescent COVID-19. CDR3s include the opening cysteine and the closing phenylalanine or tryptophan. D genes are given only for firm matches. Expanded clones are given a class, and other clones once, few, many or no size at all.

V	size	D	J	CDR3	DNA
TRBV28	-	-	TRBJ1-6	CASSLTGEGSPLHF	TGTGCCAGCAGTCTGACAGGTGAAGGCTCACCCCTCCACTTT
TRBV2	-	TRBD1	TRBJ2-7	CASIPTGGTPIYEQYF	TGTGCCAGCATCCCGACAGGGGGTACTCCGATCTACGAGCAGTACTTC
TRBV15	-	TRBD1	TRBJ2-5	CATRPGTAQIQYQETQYF	TGTGCCACCAGACCCGGGACAGCACAAATCCAGTACCAAGAGACCCAGTACTTC
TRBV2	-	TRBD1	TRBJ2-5	CASSESGTGFRETQYF	TGTGCCAGCAGTGAATCGGGGACAGGGTTTCGGGAGACCCAGTACTTC
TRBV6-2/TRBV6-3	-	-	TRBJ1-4	CASSYKDVRQAATNEKLFF	TGTGCCAGCAGTTACAAAGACGTGAGACAGGCTGCAACTAATGAAAAACTGTTTTTT
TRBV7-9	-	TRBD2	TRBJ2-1	CASSPRLATLHNEQFF	TGTGCCAGCAGCCCCCGACTAGCCACACTCCACAATGAGCAGTTCTTC
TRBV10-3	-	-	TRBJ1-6	CAISERGGGYNSPLHF	TGTGCCATCAGTGAACGAGGGGGTGGCTATAATTCACCCCTCCACTTT
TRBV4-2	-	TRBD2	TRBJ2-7	CASSRRLAGGYEQYF	TGTGCCAGCAGCCGTAGACTAGCGGGAGGCTACGAGCAGTACTTC
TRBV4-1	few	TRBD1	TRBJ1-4	CASRQGDAEKLFF	TGCGCCAGCAGACAGGGGGACGCTGAAAAACTGTTTTTT
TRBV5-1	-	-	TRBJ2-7	CASSSLTGYEQYF	TGCGCCAGCAGCTCGCTGACAGGTTACGAGCAGTACTTC
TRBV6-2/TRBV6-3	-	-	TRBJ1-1	CASSTASGGTPEAFF	TGTGCCAGCAGCACCGCCTCGGGAGGAACCCCTGAAGCTTTCTTT
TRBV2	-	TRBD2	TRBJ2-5	CASSEGGQETQYF	TGTGCCAGCAGTGAGGGGGGGCAAGAGACCCAGTACTTC
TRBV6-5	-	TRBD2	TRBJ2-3	CATRREYGTDTQYF	TGTGCCACAAGGCGGGAGTACGGTACAGATACGCAGTATTTT
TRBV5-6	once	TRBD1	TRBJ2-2	CASSLGTGGYTGELFF	TGTGCCAGCAGCTTGGGGACAGGGGGCTACACCGGGGAGCTGTTTTTT
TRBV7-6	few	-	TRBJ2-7	CASSLVDREDEQYF	TGTGCCAGCAGCTTAGTAGACAGGGAGGACGAGCAGTACTTC
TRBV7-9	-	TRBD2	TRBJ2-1	CASTGTSGTTGYNEQFF	TGTGCCAGCACCGGGACTAGCGGGACCACGGGATACAATGAGCAGTTCTTC
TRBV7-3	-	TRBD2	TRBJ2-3	CASSLGSSGSTDTQYF	TGTGCCAGCAGCTTAGGTTCTAGCGGGAGCACAGATACGCAGTATTTT
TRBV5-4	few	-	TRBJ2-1	CASSLGLAKNEQFF	TGTGCCAGCAGCTTAGGCCTAGCTAAGAATGAGCAGTTCTTC
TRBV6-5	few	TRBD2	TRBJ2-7	CASSGLAGNYEQYF	TGTGCCAGCAGCGGACTAGCGGGAAACTACGAGCAGTACTTC
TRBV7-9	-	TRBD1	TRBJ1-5	CASSSSTGASNQPQHF	TGTGCCAGCAGCTCATCGACAGGGGCTAGCAATCAGCCCCAGCATTTT
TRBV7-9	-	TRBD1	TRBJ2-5	CASSLDRGSLETQYF	TGTGCCAGCAGCTTAGACAGGGGCAGTTTGGAGACCCAGTACTTC
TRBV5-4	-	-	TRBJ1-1	CASSLGALNTEAFF	TGTGCCAGCAGCTTGGGGGCTCTAAATACTGAAGCTTTCTTT
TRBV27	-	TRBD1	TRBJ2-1	CATTRQGAYNEQFF	TGTGCCACCACTCGACAGGGGGCTTACAATGAGCAGTTCTTC
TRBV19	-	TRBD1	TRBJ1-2	CASSRDWTGRYGYTF	TGTGCCAGTAGTCGAGACTGGACAGGGCGCTATGGCTACACCTTC
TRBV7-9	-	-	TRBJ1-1	CASSPTGHGEAFF	TGTGCCAGCAGCCCGACAGGTCACGGAGAAGCTTTCTTT
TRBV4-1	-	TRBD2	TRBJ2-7	CASSQEVASGAYEQYF	TGCGCCAGCAGCCAAGAGGTGGCTAGCGGGGCCTACGAGCAGTACTTC
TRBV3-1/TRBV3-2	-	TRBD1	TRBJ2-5	CASSRDRVGETQYF	TGTGCCAGCAGCCGGGACAGGGTCGGGGAGACCCAGTACTTC
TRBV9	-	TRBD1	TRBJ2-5	CASSTGTGETQYF	TGTGCCAGCAGCACAGGGACAGGGGAGACCCAGTACTTC
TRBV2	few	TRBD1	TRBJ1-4	CASGSWGQGNEKLFF	TGTGCCAGCGGTAGTTGGGGACAGGGAAATGAAAAACTGTTTTTT
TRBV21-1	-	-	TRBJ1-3	CASSKAGTYSGNTIYF	TGTGCCAGCAGCAAAGCGGGCACGTACTCTGGAAACACCATATATTTT
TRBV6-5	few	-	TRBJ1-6	CASRSAGLNSPLHF	TGTGCCAGCAGGTCCGCAGGGCTTAATTCACCCCTCCACTTT
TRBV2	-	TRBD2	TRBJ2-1	CASGREWRFF	TGTGCCAGCGGGCGGGAGTGGCGGTTCTTC
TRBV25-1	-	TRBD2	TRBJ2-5	CASSDSGGQETQYF	TGTGCCAGCAGTGACAGCGGGGGTCAAGAGACCCAGTACTTC
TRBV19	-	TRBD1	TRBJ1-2	CASSPQGAPGYTF	TGTGCCAGTAGCCCACAGGGGGCGCCCGGCTACACCTTC
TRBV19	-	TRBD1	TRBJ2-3	CASRNGNRDRGDTQYF	TGTGCCAGTAGGAACGGGAACCGGGACAGGGGTGATACGCAGTATTTT
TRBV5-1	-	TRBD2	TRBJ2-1	CASSPGLAGASEQFF	TGCGCCAGCAGCCCCGGACTAGCGGGAGCTAGTGAGCAGTTCTTC
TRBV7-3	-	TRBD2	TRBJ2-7	CASSLAGVSYEQYF	TGTGCCAGCAGCTTAGCGGGAGTCTCCTACGAGCAGTACTTC
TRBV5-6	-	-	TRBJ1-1	CASSFGELVDTEAFF	TGTGCCAGCAGCTTCGGCGAGCTAGTAGACACTGAAGCTTTCTTT
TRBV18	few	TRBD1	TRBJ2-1	CASSPRTGNNEQFF	TGTGCCAGCTCACCCCGGACAGGGAACAATGAGCAGTTCTTC
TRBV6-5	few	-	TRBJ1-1	CASRTPRTTNTEAFF	TGTGCCAGCAGAACCCCCCGGACAACGAACACTGAAGCTTTCTTT
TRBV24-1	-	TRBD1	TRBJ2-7	CATSDRTGGSYEQYF	TGTGCCACCAGTGACCGGACAGGGGGGTCCTACGAGCAGTACTTC
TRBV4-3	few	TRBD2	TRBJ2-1	CASSQDGGGNEQFF	TGCGCCAGCAGCCAAGATGGGGGGGGCAATGAGCAGTTCTTC
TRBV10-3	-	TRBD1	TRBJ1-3	CAATQGVVGNTIYF	TGTGCCGCAACACAGGGGGTAGTTGGAAACACCATATATTTT
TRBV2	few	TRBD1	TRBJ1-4	CASSEVGQGEKLFF	TGTGCCAGCAGCGAAGTGGGACAGGGGGAAAAACTGTTTTTT
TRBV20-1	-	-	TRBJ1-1	CSAGPISEAFF	TGCAGTGCTGGCCCCATTTCTGAAGCTTTCTTT
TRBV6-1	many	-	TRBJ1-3	CASSEALGGDTIYF	TGTGCCAGCAGTGAAGCTCTCGGCGGGGACACCATATATTTT
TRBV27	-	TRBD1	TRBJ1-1	CASSGQGSGAEAFF	TGTGCCAGCAGCGGACAGGGGTCGGGAGCTGAAGCTTTCTTT
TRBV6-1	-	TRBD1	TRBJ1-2	CASRERPGQGSPNYGYTF	TGTGCCAGCAGAGAAAGACCGGGACAGGGGTCTCCTAACTATGGCTACACCTTC
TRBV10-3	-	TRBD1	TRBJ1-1	CAISESSTGAQEAFF	TGTGCCATCAGTGAGTCTTCGACAGGGGCACAGGAAGCTTTCTTT
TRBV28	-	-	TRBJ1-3	CASSLGGSGNTIYF	TGTGCCAGTAGTTTAGGCGGCTCTGGAAACACCATATATTTT
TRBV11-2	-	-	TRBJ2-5	CASSPIVAGETQYF	TGTGCCAGCAGCCCGATAGTGGCGGGAGAGACCCAGTACTTC
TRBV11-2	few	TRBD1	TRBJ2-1	CASSPIARDRGPKEQFF	TGTGCCAGCAGCCCCATAGCCCGGGACAGGGGGCCTAAGGAGCAGTTCTTC
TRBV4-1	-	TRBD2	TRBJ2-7	CASSRGTSGDPSNEQYF	TGCGCCAGCAGCCGGGGGACTAGCGGGGACCCCTCTAACGAGCAGTACTTC
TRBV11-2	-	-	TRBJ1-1	CASSLQGTEAFF	TGTGCCAGCAGCCTGCAGGGGACTGAAGCTTTCTTT